This T cell receptor (beta chain) was sequenced in a study of T cell repertoires in cytomegalovirus infection. The CDR3 totals 15 residues. CDR1 and CDR2 (germline): SGHVS, FQNEAQ. The V end was cut by 0 bases, the J end by 2 bases, with 9 bases between. This clonotype was detected only a few times. The antigen remains undetermined. One entry per CDR3 protein results from TCRdb running MiXCR on the reads. The sample lists approximately 590,000 distinct CDR3 sequences; under 45% were seen once. Sequences were derived from cultured PBMCs, sampled from culture after CMV antigen stimulation. The TCR originated in a human donor in good health (CMV status not recorded). Some clones in this sample may be carry-over from other donors' samples. This chain joins TRBV7-8 and TRBJ2-3; D ambiguous. CDR3 sequence: CASSLAEDHTDTQYF. DNA for the CDR3: TGTGCCAGCAGCTTAGCAGAGGACCACACAGATACGCAGTATTTT.